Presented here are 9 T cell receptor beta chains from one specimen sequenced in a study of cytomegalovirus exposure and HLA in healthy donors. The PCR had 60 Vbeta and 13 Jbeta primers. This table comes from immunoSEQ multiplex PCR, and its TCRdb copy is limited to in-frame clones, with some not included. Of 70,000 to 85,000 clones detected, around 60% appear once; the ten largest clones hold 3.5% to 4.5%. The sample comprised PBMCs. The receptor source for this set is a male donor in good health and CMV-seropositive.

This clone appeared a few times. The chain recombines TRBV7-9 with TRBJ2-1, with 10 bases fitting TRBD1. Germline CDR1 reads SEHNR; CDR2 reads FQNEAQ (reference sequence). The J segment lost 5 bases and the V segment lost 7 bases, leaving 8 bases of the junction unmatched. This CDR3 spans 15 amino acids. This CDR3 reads CASMRDRGGHNEQFF. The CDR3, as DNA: TGTGCCAGCATGCGGGACAGGGGAGGCCACAATGAGCAGTTCTTC.

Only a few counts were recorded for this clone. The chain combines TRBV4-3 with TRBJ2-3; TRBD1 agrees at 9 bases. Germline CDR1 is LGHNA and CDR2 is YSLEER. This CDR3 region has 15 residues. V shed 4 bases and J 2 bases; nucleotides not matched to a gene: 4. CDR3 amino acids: CASSPRDRATDTQYF. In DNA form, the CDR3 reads TGCGCCAGCAGCCCCCGGGACAGGGCCACAGATACGCAGTATTTT.

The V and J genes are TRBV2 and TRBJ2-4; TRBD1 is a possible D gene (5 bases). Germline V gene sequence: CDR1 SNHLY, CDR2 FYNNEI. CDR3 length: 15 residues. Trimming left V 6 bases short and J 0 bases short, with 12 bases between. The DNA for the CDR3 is TGTGCCAGCAGCGAACAGGTTCTAGCCAAAAACATTCAGTACTTC. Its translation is CASSEQVLAKNIQYF.

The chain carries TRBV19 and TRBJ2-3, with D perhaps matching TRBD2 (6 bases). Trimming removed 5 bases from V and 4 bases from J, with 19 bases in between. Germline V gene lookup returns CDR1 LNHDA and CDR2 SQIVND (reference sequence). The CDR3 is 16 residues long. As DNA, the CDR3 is TGTGCCAGTAGTGAGGGGCGACTCGCTAGCGCAGATACGCAGTATTTT. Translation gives CASSEGRLASADTQYF.

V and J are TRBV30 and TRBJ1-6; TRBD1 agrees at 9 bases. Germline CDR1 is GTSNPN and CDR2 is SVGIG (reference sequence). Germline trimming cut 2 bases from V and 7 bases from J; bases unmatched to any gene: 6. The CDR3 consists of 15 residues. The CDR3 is CAWSRDRAGNSPLHF. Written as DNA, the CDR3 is TGTGCCTGGAGTCGGGACAGGGCTGGCAATTCACCCCTCCACTTT. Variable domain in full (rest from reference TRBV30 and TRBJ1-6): SQTIHQWPATLVQPVGSPLSLECTVEGTSNPNLYWYRQAAGRGLQLLFYSVGIGQISSEVPQNLSASRPQDRQFILSSKKLLLSDSGFYLCAWSRDRAGNSPLHFGNGTRLTVT.

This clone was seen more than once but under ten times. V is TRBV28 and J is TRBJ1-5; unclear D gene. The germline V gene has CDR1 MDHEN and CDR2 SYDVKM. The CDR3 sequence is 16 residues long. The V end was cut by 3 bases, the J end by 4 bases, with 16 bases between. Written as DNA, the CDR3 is TGTGCCAGCAGTTTGCCCCGTCAACGAGGGAATCAGCCCCAGCATTTT. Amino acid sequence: CASSLPRQRGNQPQHF.

The CDR3 reads CASSPPTDQFGYTF. The CDR3 DNA reads as TGTGCCAGCTCACCACCGACAGATCAGTTTGGCTACACCTTC. The genes are TRBV18 and TRBJ1-2, with a possible D match to TRBD1 (5 bases). The germline V and J ends were trimmed by 0 bases and 7 bases, with 12 bases remaining between them. Germline CDR1 reads KGHSH; CDR2 reads LQKENI. The CDR3 is made up of 14 amino acids.

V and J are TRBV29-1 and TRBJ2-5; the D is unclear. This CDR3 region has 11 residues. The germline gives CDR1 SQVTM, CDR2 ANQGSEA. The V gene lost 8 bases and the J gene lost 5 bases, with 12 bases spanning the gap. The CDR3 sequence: CSYDSPETQYF. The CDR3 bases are TGCAGCTACGACTCCCCCGAGACCCAGTACTTC.

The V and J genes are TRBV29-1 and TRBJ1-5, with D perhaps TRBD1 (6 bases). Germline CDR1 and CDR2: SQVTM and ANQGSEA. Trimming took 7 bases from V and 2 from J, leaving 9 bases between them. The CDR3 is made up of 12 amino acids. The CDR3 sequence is CSAGQRNQPQHF. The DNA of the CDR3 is TGCAGCGCTGGACAGCGCAATCAGCCCCAGCATTTT.